This T cell receptor (beta chain) originates from a study of T cells in Graves' hyperthyroidism and ophthalmopathy. Amplification of TCR beta CDR3 regions was performed using RNA transcripts as template. The HTBI primer set drove a first-round RT-PCR of the TCR CDR3. MiXCR was run by TCRdb on the multiplex PCR reads, yielding one entry per CDR3 protein. Altogether some 500,000 distinct CDR3 sequences are present, 15% to 20% being singletons, with the ten largest covering around 28%. Ophthalmopathy cases scored 3 or more on the Clinical Activity Score and 4 or more on NOSPECS grade, with duration below 3 months. The PBMCs were taken from less than 11 ml of fresh peripheral blood. CDR1 DFQATT and CDR2 SNEGSKA come from the germline V gene (reference sequence). Trimming took 4 bases from V and 0 from J, leaving 10 bases between them. The CDR3 covers 13 residues.

The sample comprised blood. The receptor was derived from a woman younger than 45 with Graves' ophthalmopathy. The chain carries TRBV20-1 and TRBJ2-7; D might be TRBD1 (6 bases). CDR3 residues: CSAITGSSYEQYF. Here the CDR3 DNA reads TGCAGTGCTATTACAGGGAGCTCCTACGAGCAGTACTTC.